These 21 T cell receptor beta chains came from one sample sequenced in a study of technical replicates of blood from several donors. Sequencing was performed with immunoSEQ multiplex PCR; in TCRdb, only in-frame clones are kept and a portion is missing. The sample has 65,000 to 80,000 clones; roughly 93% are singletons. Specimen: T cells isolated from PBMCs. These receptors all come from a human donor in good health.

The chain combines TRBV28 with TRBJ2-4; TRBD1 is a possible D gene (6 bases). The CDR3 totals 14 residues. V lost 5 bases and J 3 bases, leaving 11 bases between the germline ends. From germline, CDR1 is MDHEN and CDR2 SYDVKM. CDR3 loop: CASSPGHFKNIQYF. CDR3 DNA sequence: TGTGCCAGCAGTCCGGGACATTTCAAAAACATTCAGTACTTC.

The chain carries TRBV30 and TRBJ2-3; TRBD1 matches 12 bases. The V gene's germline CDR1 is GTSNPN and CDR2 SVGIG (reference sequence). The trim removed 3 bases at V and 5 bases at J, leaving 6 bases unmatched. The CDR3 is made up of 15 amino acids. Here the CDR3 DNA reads TGTGCCTGGAGCACGGGACAGGGGGCAGGAGATACGCAGTATTTT. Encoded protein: CAWSTGQGAGDTQYF.

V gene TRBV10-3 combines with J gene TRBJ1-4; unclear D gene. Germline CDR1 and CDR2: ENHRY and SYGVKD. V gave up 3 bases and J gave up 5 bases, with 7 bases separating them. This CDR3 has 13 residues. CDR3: CAISEPRNEKLFF. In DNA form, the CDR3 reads TGTGCCATCAGTGAACCCAGAAATGAAAAACTGTTTTTT.

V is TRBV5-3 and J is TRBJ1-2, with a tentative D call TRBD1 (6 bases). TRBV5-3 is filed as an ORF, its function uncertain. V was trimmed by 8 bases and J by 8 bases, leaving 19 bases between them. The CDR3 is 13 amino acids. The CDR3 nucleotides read TGTGCCAGGATAGGACAGCCCGCCGGCGGCTACACCTTC. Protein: CARIGQPAGGYTF.

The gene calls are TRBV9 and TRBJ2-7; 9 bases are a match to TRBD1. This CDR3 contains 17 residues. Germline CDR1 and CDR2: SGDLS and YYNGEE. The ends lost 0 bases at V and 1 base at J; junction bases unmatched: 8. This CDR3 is CASSVGPRDRESYEQYF. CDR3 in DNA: TGTGCCAGCAGCGTAGGACCCCGGGACAGGGAGTCCTACGAGCAGTACTTC.

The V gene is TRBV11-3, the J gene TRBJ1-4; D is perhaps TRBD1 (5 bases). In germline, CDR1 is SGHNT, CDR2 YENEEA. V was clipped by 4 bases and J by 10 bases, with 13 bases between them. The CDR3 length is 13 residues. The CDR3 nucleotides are TGTGCCAGCAGCTCGCCAGGCCAGGGAAAACTGTTTTTT. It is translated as CASSSPGQGKLFF.

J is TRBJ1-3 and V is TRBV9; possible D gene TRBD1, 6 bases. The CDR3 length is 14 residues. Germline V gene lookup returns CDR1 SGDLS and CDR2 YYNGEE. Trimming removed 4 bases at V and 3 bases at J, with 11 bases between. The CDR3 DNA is TGTGCCAGCAGCTCTACAGGGCTTGGAAACACCATATATTTT. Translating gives CASSSTGLGNTIYF.

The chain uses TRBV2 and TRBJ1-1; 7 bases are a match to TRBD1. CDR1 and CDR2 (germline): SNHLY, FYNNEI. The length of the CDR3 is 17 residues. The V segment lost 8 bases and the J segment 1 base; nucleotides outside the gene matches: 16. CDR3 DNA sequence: TGTGCCAGCGGCCGACATCCTTACAGGGGCTGGAACACTGAAGCTTTCTTT. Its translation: CASGRHPYRGWNTEAFF.

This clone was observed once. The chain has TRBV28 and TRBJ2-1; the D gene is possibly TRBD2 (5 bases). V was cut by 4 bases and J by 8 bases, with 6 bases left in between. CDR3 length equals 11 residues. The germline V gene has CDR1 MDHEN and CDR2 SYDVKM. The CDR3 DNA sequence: TGTGCCAGCAGTTCGGACTATGAGCAGTTCTTC. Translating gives CASSSDYEQFF.

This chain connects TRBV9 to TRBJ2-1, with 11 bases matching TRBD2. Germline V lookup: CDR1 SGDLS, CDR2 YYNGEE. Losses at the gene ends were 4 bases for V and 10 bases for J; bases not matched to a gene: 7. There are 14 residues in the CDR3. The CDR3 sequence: CASSPDLAGGEQFF. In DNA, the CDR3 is TGTGCCAGCAGCCCAGACCTAGCGGGAGGAGAGCAGTTCTTC.

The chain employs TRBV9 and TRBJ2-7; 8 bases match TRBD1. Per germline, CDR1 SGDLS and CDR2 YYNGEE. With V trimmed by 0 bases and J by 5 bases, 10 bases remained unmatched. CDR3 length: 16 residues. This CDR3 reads CASSVALGTGLDEQYF. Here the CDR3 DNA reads TGTGCCAGCAGCGTAGCTCTCGGGACAGGTCTAGACGAGCAGTACTTC.

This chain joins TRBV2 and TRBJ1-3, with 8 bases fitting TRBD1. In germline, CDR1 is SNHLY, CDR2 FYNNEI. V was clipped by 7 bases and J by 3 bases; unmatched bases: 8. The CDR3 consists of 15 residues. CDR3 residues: CASTGDRIFGNTIYF. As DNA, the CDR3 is TGTGCCAGCACAGGGGACAGGATATTTGGAAACACCATATATTTT. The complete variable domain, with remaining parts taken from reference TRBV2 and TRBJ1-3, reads EPEVTQTPSHQVTQMGQEVILRCVPISNHLYFYWYRQILGQKVEFLVSFYNNEISEKSEIFDDQFSVERPDGSNFTLKIRSTKLEDSAMYFCASTGDRIFGNTIYFGEGSWLTVV.

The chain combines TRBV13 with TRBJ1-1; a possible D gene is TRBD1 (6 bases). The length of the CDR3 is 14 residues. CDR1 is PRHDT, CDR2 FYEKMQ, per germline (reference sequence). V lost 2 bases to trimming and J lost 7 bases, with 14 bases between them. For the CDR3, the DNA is TGTGCCAGCAGCTTACGACAGGAGAGGAATGAAGCTTTCTTT. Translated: CASSLRQERNEAFF.

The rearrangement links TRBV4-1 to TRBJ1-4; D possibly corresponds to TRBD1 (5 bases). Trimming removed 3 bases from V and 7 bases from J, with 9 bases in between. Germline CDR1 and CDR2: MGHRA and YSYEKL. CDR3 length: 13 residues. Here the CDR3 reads CASSQWGGEKLFF. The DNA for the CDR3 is TGCGCCAGCAGCCAGTGGGGGGGTGAAAAACTGTTTTTT.

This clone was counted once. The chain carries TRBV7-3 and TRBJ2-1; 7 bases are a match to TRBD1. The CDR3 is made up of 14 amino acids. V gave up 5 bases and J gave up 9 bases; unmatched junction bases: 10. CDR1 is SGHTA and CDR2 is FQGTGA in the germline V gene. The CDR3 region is CASSVGTVNSEQFF. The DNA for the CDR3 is TGTGCCAGCAGCGTCGGGACAGTTAATTCTGAGCAGTTCTTC.

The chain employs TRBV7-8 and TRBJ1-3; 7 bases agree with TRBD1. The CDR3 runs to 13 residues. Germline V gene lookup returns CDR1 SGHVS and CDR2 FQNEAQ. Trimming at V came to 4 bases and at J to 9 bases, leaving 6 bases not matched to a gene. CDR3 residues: CASSSTGASTIYF. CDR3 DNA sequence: TGTGCCAGCAGCTCAACAGGGGCCAGCACCATATATTTT.

The CDR3 here is CASKGSGISSYEQYF. In nucleotides, the CDR3 is TGTGCCAGCAAGGGAAGCGGGATCTCCTCCTACGAGCAGTACTTC. The chain recombines TRBV6-6 with TRBJ2-7; 7 bases agree with TRBD2. Germline V gene sequence: CDR1 MNHNY, CDR2 SVGAGI (reference sequence). V was clipped by 7 bases and J by 0 bases; unmatched bases: 9. This CDR3 is 15 amino acids long.

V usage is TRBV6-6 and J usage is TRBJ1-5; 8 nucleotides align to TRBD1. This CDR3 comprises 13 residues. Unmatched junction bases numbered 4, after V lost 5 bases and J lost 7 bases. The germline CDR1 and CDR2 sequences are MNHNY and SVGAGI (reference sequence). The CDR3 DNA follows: TGTGCCAGCAGTCGACAGGGGACGCAGCCCCAGCATTTT. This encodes CASSRQGTQPQHF.

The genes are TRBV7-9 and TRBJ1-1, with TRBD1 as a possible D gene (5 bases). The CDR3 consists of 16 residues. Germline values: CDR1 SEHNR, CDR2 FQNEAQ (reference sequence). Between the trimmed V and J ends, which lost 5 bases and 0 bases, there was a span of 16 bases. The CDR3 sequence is CASSPLGGMMNTEAFF. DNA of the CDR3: TGTGCCAGCAGCCCTCTGGGGGGTATGATGAACACTGAAGCTTTCTTT.

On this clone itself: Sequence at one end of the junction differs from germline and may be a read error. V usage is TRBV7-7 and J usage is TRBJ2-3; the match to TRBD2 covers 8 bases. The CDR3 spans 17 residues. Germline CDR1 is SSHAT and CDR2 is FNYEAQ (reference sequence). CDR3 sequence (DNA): TGTGCTAGCAGCTTGGGGGCCTCCAGCGGGAGCGCAGATACGCAGTATTTT. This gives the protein CASSLGASSGSADTQYF.

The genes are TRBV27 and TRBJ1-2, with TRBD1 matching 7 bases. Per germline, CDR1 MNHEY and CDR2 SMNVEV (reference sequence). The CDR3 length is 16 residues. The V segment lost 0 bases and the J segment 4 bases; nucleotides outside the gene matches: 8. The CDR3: CASSLSDRARSYGYTF. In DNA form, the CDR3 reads TGTGCCAGCAGTTTATCAGACAGGGCAAGAAGCTATGGCTACACCTTC.